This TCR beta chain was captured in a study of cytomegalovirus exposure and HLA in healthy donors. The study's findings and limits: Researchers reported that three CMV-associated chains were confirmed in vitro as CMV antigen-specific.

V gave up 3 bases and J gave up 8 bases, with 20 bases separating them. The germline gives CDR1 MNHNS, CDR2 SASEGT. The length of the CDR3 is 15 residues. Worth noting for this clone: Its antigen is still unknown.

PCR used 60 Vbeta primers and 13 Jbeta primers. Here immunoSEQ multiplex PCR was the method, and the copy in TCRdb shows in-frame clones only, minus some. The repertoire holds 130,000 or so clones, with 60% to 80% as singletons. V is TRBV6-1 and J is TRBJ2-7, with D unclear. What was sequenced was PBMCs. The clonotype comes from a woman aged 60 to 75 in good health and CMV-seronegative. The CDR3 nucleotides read TGTGCCAGCAGTGATGGTTCCCCTTTGGTTAGCCAGCAGTACTTC. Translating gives CASSDGSPLVSQQYF.